Detailed here is one T cell receptor (beta chain). TCR beta sequencing was performed on blood CD8+ and CD4+ T cells. These data originate in a study of CD8 T cells in Susac syndrome. The CDR3 sequence is 15 residues long. Germline loops: CDR1 MNHEY, CDR2 SVGEGT. Losses at the gene ends were 5 bases for V and 1 base for J; bases not matched to a gene: 6. RNA was extracted with the RNeasy kit, and a quantity of roughly 0.45 to 1 ug was reverse transcribed using random hexamers. The CDR3 of TCR beta was amplified by immunoSEQ multiplex PCR across 54 Vbeta and 13 Jbeta. TCRdb reprocessed the immunoSEQ multiplex PCR reads with MiXCR, giving one entry per CDR3 protein. The table lists around 280,000 distinct CDR3 sequences, more than 75% of them singletons, with about 0.11% in the top ten.

The rearrangement links TRBV6-2 or TRBV6-3 to TRBJ1-1; TRBD1 matches at 8 bases. The sample was CD8+ T cells from PBMCs. The TCR originated in a human donor with multiple sclerosis. The CDR3 bases are TGTGCCAGCAGTATCCCAGGGGGCGAGAACACTGAAGCTTTCTTT. This translates into CASSIPGGENTEAFF.